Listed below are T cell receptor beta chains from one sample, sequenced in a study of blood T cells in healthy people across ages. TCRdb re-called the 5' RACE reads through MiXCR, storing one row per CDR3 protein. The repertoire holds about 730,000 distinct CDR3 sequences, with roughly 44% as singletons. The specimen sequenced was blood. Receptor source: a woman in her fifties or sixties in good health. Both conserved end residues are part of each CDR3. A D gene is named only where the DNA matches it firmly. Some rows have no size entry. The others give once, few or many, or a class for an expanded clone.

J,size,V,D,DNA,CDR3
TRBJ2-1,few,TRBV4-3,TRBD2,TGCGCCAGCAGCCAAGATTCTAGCGGGTTCTCCTACAATGAGCAGTTCTTC,CASSQDSSGFSYNEQFF
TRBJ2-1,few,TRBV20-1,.,TGCAGTGCTATTGAGACTGGATTCTCCTACAATGAGCAGTTCTTC,CSAIETGFSYNEQFF
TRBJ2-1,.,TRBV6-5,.,TGTGCCAGCAGTTACTCGGGAGGGGGCGCGAGAAATGAGCAGTTCTTC,CASSYSGGGARNEQFF
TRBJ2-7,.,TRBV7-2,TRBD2,TGTGCCAGCAGCTTACCGGCCGGGACTAGCGTGAATGAGCAGTACTTC,CASSLPAGTSVNEQYF
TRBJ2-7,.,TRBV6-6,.,TGTGCCAGCAACCCACGAGGGACTCGGACCTACGAGCAGTACTTC,CASNPRGTRTYEQYF
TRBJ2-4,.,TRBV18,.,TGTGCCAGCTCACCTAACGAGGGATCTGGGAACATTCAGTACTTC,CASSPNEGSGNIQYF
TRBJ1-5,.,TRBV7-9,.,TGTGCCAGCAGCTTAGATGTAGGTGGGGGCAATCAGCCCCAGCATTTT,CASSLDVGGGNQPQHF
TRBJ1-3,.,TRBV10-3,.,TGTGCCATCAGTGATTCGGGGGCTCGGAGTGGAAACACCATATATTTT,CAISDSGARSGNTIYF
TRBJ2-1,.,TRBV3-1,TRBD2,TGTGCCAGCAGCCCAAGATCGTGGACTAGCGGGGTCAATGAGCCGTTCTTC,CASSPRSWTSGVNEPFF
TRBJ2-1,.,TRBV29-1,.,TGCAGCGTTGGCCTTTGGGGAAAGAGCTCCTACAATGAGCAGTTCTTC,CSVGLWGKSSYNEQFF
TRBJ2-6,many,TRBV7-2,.,TGTGCCAGCAGCTTAGTATTAAGCGACTCTGGGGCCAACGTCCTGACTTTC,CASSLVLSDSGANVLTF
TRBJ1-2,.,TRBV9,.,TGTGCCAGCAGCGCCCGAAACGGCGGCTACACCTTC,CASSARNGGYTF
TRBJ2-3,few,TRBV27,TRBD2,TGTGCCAGCAGAAAGCCCGGGACTAGCGGGAGAACAGATACGCAGTATTTT,CASRKPGTSGRTDTQYF
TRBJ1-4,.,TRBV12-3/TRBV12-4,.,TGTGCCAGCAGCACCCATCCCCCGGCGACTAATGAAAAACTGTTTTTT,CASSTHPPATNEKLFF
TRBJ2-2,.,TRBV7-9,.,TGTGCCAGCAGCTCCAGAGGGGCCCAGAACACCGGGGAGCTGTTTTTT,CASSSRGAQNTGELFF
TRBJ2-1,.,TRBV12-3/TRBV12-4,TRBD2,TGTGCCAGCAGTCCCGGGACTAGCGCCTTAAGCTCCTACAATGAGCAGTTCTTC,CASSPGTSALSSYNEQFF
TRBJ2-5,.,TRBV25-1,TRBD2,TGTGCCAGCAGTGAAGGAAGACTAGCCGAAGAGACCCAGTACTTC,CASSEGRLAEETQYF
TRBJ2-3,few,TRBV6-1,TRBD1,TGTGCCAGCACTGACAGGGGGCATAGCACAGATACGCAGTATTTT,CASTDRGHSTDTQYF
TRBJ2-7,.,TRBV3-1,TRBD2,TGTGCCAGCAGCCAAGCTGGGACTAGTTCCTACGAGCAGTACTTC,CASSQAGTSSYEQYF
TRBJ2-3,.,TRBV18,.,TGTGCCAGCTCACCACCCAGGGTTGACTCTAGCACAGATACGCAGTATTTT,CASSPPRVDSSTDTQYF
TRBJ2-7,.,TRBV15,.,TGTGCCACCAGCAGAGCTCGGGACCCCTACGAGCAGTACTTC,CATSRARDPYEQYF
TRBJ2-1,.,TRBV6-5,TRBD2,TGTGCCAGCAGTTACTCCCTAGCGGGAGCCTACAATGAGCAGTTCTTC,CASSYSLAGAYNEQFF
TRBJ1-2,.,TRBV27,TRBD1,TGTGCCAGCAGTGTATACAGGGGGTATGGCTACACCTTC,CASSVYRGYGYTF